The present T cell receptor beta chain was sequenced within a study of T cell responses to AZD1222 COVID-19 vaccine. Study observations and caveats: Unmutated regions of variants are reportedly targeted by nearly half of spike-specific TCRs.

Only in-frame clones appear in the TCRdb table, and some are missing; sequencing was by immunoSEQ multiplex PCR. The sample has some 150,000 clones, around 89% seen once. As concerns this clone: As yet, its antigen is unknown.

Between the trimmed V and J ends, which lost 0 bases and 0 bases, there was a span of 9 bases. The germline V gene has CDR1 KGHSH and CDR2 LQKENI. This CDR3 has 16 residues. The sequencing used peripheral blood, collected on day 0 of AZD1222 vaccination. The chain has TRBV18 and TRBJ1-3; D call uncertain. The sequence came from an adult in good health. CDR3 amino acids: CASSPPKYFSGNTIYF. CDR3 sequence (DNA): TGTGCCAGCTCACCACCCAAATACTTCTCTGGAAACACCATATATTTT.